What follows are 14 T cell receptor beta chains derived from one specimen sequenced in a study of cytomegalovirus exposure and HLA in healthy donors. TCRdb's table, derived via immunoSEQ multiplex PCR, lists solely in-frame clones and lacks some. The sample holds about 110,000 clones; roughly nine tenths are singletons and the top ten take around 2%. Sequenced material: PBMCs. The receptors shown here come from a woman between 18 and 30 years old in good health and CMV-seronegative.

The rearrangement links TRBV7-3 to TRBJ1-2, with D possibly matching TRBD1 (6 bases). Deletions cut 4 bases from V and 6 bases from J, with 15 bases between. The CDR3 spans 14 residues. CDR1 is SGHTA, CDR2 FQGTGA, per germline. The DNA for the CDR3 is TGTGCCAGCAGCTCCAACGGGGGGCCCAATGGCTACACCTTC. Encoded protein: CASSSNGGPNGYTF. Drawing the rest from reference TRBV7-3 and TRBJ1-2, the complete variable domain is GAGVSQTPSNKVTEKGKYVELRCDPISGHTALYWYRQSLGQGPEFLIYFQGTGAADDSGLPNDRFFAVRPEGSVSTLKIQRTERGDSAVYLCASSSNGGPNGYTFGSGTRLTVV.

The CDR3 nucleotides read TGTGCCTGGAGCCCTGGTTACGAGTCCTACAATGAGCAGTTCTTC. Protein product: CAWSPGYESYNEQFF. This chain links TRBV30 with TRBJ2-1; D remains unclear. CDR3 size: 15 residues. V lost 3 bases and J 1 base, leaving 13 bases between the germline ends. CDR1 is GTSNPN, CDR2 SVGIG, per germline (reference sequence).

This chain joins TRBV5-4 and TRBJ2-1; 13 bases line up with TRBD2. Trimming removed 5 bases from V and 6 bases from J; junction bases left unmatched: 2. The germline V gene encodes CDR1 SGHNT and CDR2 YYREEE (reference sequence). The CDR3 sequence is 14 residues long. This chain's CDR3 is CASRLAGGPNEQFF. CDR3 nucleotides: TGTGCCAGCAGACTAGCGGGGGGGCCCAATGAGCAGTTCTTC.

This sequence joins TRBV9 and TRBJ2-7, with 9 bases matching TRBD2. Germline CDR1 reads SGDLS; CDR2 reads YYNGEE. CDR3 length equals 16 residues. Trimming cost V 0 bases and J 4 bases; bases outside gene matches: 8. The CDR3 nucleotides read TGTGCCAGCAGCGTAGAAGCGGCGGGAGGGGATTACGAGCAGTACTTC. It codes for CASSVEAAGGDYEQYF.

V and J are TRBV29-1 and TRBJ2-1; 9 positions agree with TRBD2. Germline V gene sequence: CDR1 SQVTM, CDR2 ANQGSEA. The trim removed 4 bases at V and 0 bases at J, leaving 13 bases unmatched. The CDR3 totals 18 residues. CDR3 in DNA: TGCAGCGTTGTATCGTCGGGACTAGCCTGGACCTCCTACAATGAGCAGTTCTTC. This gives the protein CSVVSSGLAWTSYNEQFF.

CDR3 in amino acids: CASSQVGGEASSSYNEQFF. The DNA for the CDR3 is TGTGCCAGCAGCCAAGTAGGGGGTGAGGCCTCGAGCTCCTACAATGAGCAGTTCTTC. The rearrangement links TRBV4-2 to TRBJ2-1; a possible D gene is TRBD1 (6 bases). The CDR3 is made up of 19 amino acids. Trimming shortened V by 1 base and J by 0 bases, and 19 bases separated the two germline ends. Germline V CDR1 and CDR2: LGHNA, YNFKEQ.

The rearrangement uses TRBV18 and TRBJ2-1, with 7 positions matching TRBD2. Germline CDR1 is KGHSH and CDR2 is LQKENI. This CDR3 region has 14 residues. V shed 4 bases and J 1 base; nucleotides not matched to a gene: 1. This CDR3 reads CASSRGGSYNEQFF. The CDR3 nucleotides read TGTGCCAGCTCACGGGGGGGATCCTACAATGAGCAGTTCTTC.

The V and J genes are TRBV28 and TRBJ1-2, with 7 bases that match TRBD1. Unmatched junction bases numbered 12, after V lost 5 bases and J lost 0 bases. Germline V CDR1 and CDR2: MDHEN, SYDVKM. This CDR3 is built from 17 residues. The DNA for the CDR3 is TGTGCCAGCAGTCCAAGACTTGGGACAGCTACTAACTATGGCTACACCTTC. Its translation: CASSPRLGTATNYGYTF.

The chain links TRBV27 to TRBJ1-3; tentative D call: TRBD1 (6 bases). V lost 5 bases and J 4 bases, leaving 18 bases between the germline ends. Germline-derived CDR1 and CDR2 are MNHEY and SMNVEV (reference sequence). The CDR3 runs 16 residues. This CDR3 is CASSPRRGARGNTIYF. The CDR3 DNA reads TGTGCCAGCAGTCCCCGACGGGGGGCGCGAGGAAACACCATATATTTT.

The V call is TRBV5-1, the J call TRBJ2-6, with unresolved D. CDR3 length: 13 residues. Deletions cut 0 bases from V and 4 bases from J, with 2 bases between. Germline CDR1 SGHRS, CDR2 YFSETQ. CDR3 residues: CASSLAGANVLTF. The CDR3 nucleotides are TGCGCCAGCAGCTTGGCAGGGGCCAACGTCCTGACTTTC.

V and J are TRBV6-1 and TRBJ1-2, with D possibly matching TRBD1 (6 bases). Per germline, CDR1 MNHNS and CDR2 SASEGT. The CDR3 totals 15 residues. Trimming shortened V by 7 bases and J by 7 bases, and 22 bases separated the two germline ends. The CDR3 is CASNWPDRGLGGYTF. In nucleotides, the CDR3 is TGTGCCAGCAACTGGCCGGACAGAGGTCTGGGTGGCTACACCTTC.

The chain carries TRBV4-1 and TRBJ2-5, with 9 bases fitting TRBD2. The V gene end was trimmed by 5 bases and the J gene end by 0 bases; junction bases not matched to a gene: 10. The CDR3 length is 17 residues. Germline V gene sequence: CDR1 MGHRA, CDR2 YSYEKL. CDR3 sequence: CASSSRTAGGDQETQYF. CDR3 sequence (DNA): TGCGCCAGCAGCTCCCGAACGGCGGGAGGGGACCAAGAGACCCAGTACTTC.

V and J are TRBV9 and TRBJ1-5; 10 bases line up with TRBD1. The CDR3 spans 14 residues. From germline, CDR1 is SGDLS and CDR2 YYNGEE. J was trimmed by 5 bases and V by 3 bases; bases with no gene match: 2. The CDR3 sequence is CASSGGTGDQPQHF. In DNA, the CDR3 is TGTGCCAGCAGCGGTGGGACAGGGGATCAGCCCCAGCATTTT. The full variable domain, its missing parts supplied by reference TRBV9 and TRBJ1-5, is DSGVTQTPKHLITATGQRVTLRCSPRSGDLSVYWYQQSLDQGLQFLIQYYNGEERAKGNILERFSAQQFPDLHSELNLSSLELGDSALYFCASSGGTGDQPQHFGDGTRLSIL.

This clone was seen just once. CDR3 in DNA: TGTGCCAGCAGATTAGGGACAGCTAACTATGGCTACACCTTC. It codes for CASRLGTANYGYTF. The V gene is TRBV28, the J gene TRBJ1-2, with 7 bases lining up with TRBD1. J lost 0 bases, V lost 6 bases, and 4 bases had no gene match. CDR3 length: 14 amino acids. Per germline, CDR1 MDHEN and CDR2 SYDVKM.